This T cell receptor beta chain originates from a study of cytomegalovirus exposure and HLA in healthy donors. Findings and limits, study-wide: Follow-up analysis later connected one missense variant in DCLRE1C with trimming of TCR beta V- and J-genes. When a later analysis was performed, an Asian-associated ancestry cluster reportedly had fewer N-insertions than the roughly 630-donor mean. In terms of immune exposure information, only CMV serostatus was available.

Concerning this clone: Its antigen is unknown.

Per germline, CDR1 SGHDT and CDR2 YYEEEE. This CDR3 comprises 15 residues. V lost 5 bases, J lost 6 bases, and 20 bases lay in between. With 60 Vbeta and 13 Jbeta primers, the PCR was carried out. Sequenced by immunoSEQ multiplex PCR; TCRdb stores in-frame clones only, minus some. The table lists roughly 140,000 clones, approximately 80% of them singletons. All the people who gave samples were healthy bone marrow donors. The chain uses TRBV5-6 and TRBJ1-1, with a weak D call TRBD1 (5 bases). Sequencing was carried out using PBMCs. This receptor was taken from a male donor in good health and CMV-seronegative. DNA for the CDR3: TGTGCCAGCAGGCGGGCCGGGGGGGGAGCCCCTGAAGCTTTCTTT. The encoded protein is CASRRAGGGAPEAFF.